The entry below describes one TCR beta chain. Its specificity is not known. The treatment here: 15 to 20 received Ad26.COV2.S at low or high dose, single or two shots; 5 received placebo; per-sample allocation not given. Sampling was performed 63 days after the first vaccine or placebo injection. An Ad26 vector that expressed Wuhan-strain SARS-CoV-2 spike constituted the vaccine. The sample originates from a study of Ad26.COV2.S vaccination and SARS-CoV-2 variants. Turning to the study itself: Intramuscularly, Ad26.COV2.S was given either once or twice, 56 days apart.

Germline CDR1 is MNHEY and CDR2 is SVGAGI. This CDR3 has 15 residues. Trimming shortened V by 0 bases and J by 7 bases, and 16 bases separated the two germline ends. The data were produced by immunoSEQ multiplex PCR, yet TCRdb's version contains in-frame clones alone and is incomplete. The sample lists about 350,000 clones; around 83% were seen once. Whole-study findings and limits: Recipients of vaccine and of placebo showed similar breadth of their non-spike TCR repertoires. The authors reported substantial breadth in spike-specific CD8+ and CD4+ T cell responses after vaccination.

J is TRBJ2-7 and V is TRBV6-5, with D possibly called TRBD1 or TRBD2 (5 bases each). Specimen: peripheral blood, collected in a trial of Ad26.COV2.S vaccine versus placebo. This sequence originates from a person aged 18-60 years who received the Ad26.COV2.S COVID-19 vaccine or a placebo. CDR3 amino acids: CASSYSGSPHREQYF. CDR3 DNA sequence: TGTGCCAGCAGTTACTCAGGGAGCCCCCACAGGGAGCAGTACTTC.